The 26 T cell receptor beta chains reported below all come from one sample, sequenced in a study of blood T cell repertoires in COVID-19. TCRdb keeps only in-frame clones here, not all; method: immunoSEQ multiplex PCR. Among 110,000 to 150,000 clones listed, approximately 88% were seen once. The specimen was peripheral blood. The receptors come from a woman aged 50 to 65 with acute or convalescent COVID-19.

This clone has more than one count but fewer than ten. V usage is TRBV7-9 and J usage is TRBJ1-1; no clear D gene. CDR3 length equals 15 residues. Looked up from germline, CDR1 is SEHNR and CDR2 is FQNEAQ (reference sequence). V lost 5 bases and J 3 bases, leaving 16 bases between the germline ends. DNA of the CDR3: TGTGCCAGCAGCCCCCGTCGGGGAGAGGACACTGAAGCTTTCTTT. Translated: CASSPRRGEDTEAFF.

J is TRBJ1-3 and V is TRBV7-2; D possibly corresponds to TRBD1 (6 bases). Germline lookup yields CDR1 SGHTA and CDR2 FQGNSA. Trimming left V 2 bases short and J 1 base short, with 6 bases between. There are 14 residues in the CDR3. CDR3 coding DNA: TGTGCCAGCAGCTTACAGGGGTCTGGAAACACCATATATTTT. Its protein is CASSLQGSGNTIYF.

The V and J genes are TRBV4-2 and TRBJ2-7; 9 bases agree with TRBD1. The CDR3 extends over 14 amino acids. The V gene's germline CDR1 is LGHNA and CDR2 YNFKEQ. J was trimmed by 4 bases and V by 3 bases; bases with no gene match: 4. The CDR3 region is CASSQGTGKYEQYF. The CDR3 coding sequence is TGTGCCAGCAGCCAGGGGACAGGGAAATACGAGCAGTACTTC.

The CDR3 is CASSEGGISYNEQFF. The CDR3 nucleotides read TGTGCCAGCAGTGAGGGGGGTATCTCTTACAATGAGCAGTTCTTC. V gene TRBV6-4 combines with J gene TRBJ2-1; D is perhaps TRBD2 (6 bases). The germline V and J ends were trimmed by 3 bases and 4 bases, with 13 bases remaining between them. Per germline, CDR1 MRHNA and CDR2 SNTAGT. The length of the CDR3 is 15 residues.

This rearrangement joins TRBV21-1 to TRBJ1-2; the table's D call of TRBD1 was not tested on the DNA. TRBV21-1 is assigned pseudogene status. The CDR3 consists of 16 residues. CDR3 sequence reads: CASSNDVSGQGYGYTF. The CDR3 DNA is TGTGCCAGCAGCAACGATGTGTCCGGACAGGGCTACGGCTACACCTTC.

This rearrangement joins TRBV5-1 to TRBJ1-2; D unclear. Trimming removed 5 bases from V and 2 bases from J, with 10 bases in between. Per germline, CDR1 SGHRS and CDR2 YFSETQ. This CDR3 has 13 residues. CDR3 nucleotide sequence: TGCGCCAGCAGTGAAAGACTAAACTATGGCTACACCTTC. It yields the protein CASSERLNYGYTF.

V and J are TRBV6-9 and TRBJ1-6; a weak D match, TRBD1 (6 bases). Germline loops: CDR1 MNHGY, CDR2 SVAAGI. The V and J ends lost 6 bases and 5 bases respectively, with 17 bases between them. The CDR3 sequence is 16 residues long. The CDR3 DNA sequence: TGTGCCAGCAGCCCTCGATCACAGGGAAATAATTCACCCCTCCACTTT. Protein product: CASSPRSQGNNSPLHF.

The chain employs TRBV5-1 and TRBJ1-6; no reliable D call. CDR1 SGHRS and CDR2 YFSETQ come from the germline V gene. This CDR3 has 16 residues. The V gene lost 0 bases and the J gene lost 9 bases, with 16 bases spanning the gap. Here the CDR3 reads CASSLVESYPVSPLHF. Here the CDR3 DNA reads TGCGCCAGCAGCTTGGTGGAGTCCTACCCAGTTTCACCCCTCCACTTT.

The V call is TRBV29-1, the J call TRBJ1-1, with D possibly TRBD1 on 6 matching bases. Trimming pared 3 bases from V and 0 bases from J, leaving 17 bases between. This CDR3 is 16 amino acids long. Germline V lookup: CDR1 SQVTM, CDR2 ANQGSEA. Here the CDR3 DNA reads TGCAGCGTTGACAACAGGGTAGGGCCGATGAACACTGAAGCTTTCTTT. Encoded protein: CSVDNRVGPMNTEAFF. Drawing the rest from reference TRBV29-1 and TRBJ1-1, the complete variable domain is SAVISQKPSRDICQRGTSLTIQCQVDSQVTMMFWYRQQPGQSLTLIATANQGSEATYESGFVIDKFPISRPNLTFSTLTVSNMSPEDSSIYLCSVDNRVGPMNTEAFFGQGTRLTVV.

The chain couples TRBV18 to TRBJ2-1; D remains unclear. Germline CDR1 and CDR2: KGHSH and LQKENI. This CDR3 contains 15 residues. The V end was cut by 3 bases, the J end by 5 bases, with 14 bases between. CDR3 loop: CASSPRLVGDNEQFF. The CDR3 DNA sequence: TGTGCCAGCTCACCTCGGCTAGTCGGAGACAATGAGCAGTTCTTC.

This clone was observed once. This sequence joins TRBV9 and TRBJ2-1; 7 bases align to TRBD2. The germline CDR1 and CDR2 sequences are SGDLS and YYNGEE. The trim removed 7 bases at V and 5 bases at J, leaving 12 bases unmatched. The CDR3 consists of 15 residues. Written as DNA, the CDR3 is TGTGCCAGCGCGGCTGGCGGGAGATGGGACAATGAGCAGTTCTTC. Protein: CASAAGGRWDNEQFF.

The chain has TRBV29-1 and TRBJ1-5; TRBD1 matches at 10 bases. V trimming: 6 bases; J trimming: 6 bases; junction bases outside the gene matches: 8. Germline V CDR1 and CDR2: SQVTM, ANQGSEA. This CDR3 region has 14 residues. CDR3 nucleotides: TGCAGCGTAGCCACCGGGACAGGGGTTCAGCCCCAGCATTTT. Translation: CSVATGTGVQPQHF.

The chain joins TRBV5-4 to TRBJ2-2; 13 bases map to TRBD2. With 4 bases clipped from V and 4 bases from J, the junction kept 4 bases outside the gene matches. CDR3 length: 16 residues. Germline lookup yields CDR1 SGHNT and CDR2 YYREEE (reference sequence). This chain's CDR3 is CASSLRLAGGTGELFF. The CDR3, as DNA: TGTGCCAGCAGCCTCAGACTAGCGGGGGGCACCGGGGAGCTGTTTTTT.

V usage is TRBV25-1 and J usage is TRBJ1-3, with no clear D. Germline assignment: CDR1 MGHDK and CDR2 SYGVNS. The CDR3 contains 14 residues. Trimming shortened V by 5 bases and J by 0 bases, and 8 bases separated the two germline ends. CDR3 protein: CASSSRVSGNTIYF. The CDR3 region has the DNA TGTGCCAGCAGTTCCCGAGTCTCTGGAAACACCATATATTTT.

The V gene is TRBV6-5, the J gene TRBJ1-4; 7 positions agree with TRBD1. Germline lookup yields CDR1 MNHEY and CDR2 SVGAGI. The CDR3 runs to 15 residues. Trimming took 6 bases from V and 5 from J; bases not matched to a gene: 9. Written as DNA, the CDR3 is TGTGCCAGCAGGGAGGACAGGAGCCGAAATGAAAAACTGTTTTTT. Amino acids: CASREDRSRNEKLFF.

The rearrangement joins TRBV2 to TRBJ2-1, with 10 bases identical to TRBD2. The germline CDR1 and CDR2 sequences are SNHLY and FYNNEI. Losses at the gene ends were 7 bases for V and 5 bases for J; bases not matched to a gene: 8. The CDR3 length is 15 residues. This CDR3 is CASTQSGRADNEQFF. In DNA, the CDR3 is TGTGCCAGCACCCAGAGCGGGAGGGCCGACAATGAGCAGTTCTTC.

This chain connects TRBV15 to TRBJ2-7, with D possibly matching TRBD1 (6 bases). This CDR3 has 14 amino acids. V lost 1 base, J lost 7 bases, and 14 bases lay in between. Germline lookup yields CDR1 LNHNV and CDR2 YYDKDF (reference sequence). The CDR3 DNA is TGTGCCACCAGCAGAGTCGTAGACAGGCATGAGCAGTACTTC. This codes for CATSRVVDRHEQYF.

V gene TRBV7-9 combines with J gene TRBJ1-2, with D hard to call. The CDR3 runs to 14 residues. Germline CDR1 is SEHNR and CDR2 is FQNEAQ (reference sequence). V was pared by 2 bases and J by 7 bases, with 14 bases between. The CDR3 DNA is TGTGCCAGCAGCTTATCTGGCGGGCCGTTTGGCTACACCTTC. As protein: CASSLSGGPFGYTF.

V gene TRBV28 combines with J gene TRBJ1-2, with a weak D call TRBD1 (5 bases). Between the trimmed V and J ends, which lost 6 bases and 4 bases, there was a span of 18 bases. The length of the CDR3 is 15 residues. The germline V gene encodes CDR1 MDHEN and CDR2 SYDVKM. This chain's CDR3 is CASSPGGATFYGYTF. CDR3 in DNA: TGTGCCAGCAGCCCCGGCGGGGCTACCTTCTATGGCTACACCTTC.

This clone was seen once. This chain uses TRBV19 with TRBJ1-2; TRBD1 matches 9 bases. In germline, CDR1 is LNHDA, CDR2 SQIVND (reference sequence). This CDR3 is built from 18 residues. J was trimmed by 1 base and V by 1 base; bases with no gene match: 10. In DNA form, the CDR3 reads TGTGCCAGTAGTATAGGCTGGGGACAGGGTGACCTTAACTATGGCTACACCTTC. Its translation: CASSIGWGQGDLNYGYTF.

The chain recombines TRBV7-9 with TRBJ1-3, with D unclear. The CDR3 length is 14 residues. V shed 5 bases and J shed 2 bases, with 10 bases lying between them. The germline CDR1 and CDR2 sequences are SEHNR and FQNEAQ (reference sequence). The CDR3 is CASSIVGPGNTIYF. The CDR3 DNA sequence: TGTGCCAGCAGCATAGTTGGCCCTGGAAACACCATATATTTT.

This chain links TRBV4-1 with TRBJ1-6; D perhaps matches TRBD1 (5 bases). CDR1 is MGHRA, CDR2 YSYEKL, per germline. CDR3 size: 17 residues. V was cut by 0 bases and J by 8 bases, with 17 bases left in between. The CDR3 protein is CASSQEVPHAGDSPLHF. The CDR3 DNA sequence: TGCGCCAGCAGCCAAGAGGTCCCCCATGCGGGGGATTCACCCCTCCACTTT.

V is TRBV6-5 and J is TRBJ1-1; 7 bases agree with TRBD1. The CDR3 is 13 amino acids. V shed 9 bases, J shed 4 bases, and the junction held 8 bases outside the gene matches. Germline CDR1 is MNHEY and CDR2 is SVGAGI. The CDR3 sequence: CASTRQGGTEAFF. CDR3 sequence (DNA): TGTGCCAGTACGCGACAGGGAGGCACTGAAGCTTTCTTT.

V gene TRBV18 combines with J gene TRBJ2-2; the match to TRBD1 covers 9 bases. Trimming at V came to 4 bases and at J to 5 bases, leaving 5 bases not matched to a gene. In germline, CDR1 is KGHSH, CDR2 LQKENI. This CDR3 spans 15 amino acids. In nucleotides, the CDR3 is TGTGCCAGCTCACAAACGGACAGGGGAACCGGGGAGCTGTTTTTT. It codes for CASSQTDRGTGELFF. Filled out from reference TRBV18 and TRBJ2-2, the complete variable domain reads NAGVMQNPRHLVRRRGQEARLRCSPMKGHSHVYWYRQLPEEGLKFMVYLQKENIIDESGMPKERFSAEFPKEGPSILRIQQVVRGDSAAYFCASSQTDRGTGELFFGEGSRLTVL.

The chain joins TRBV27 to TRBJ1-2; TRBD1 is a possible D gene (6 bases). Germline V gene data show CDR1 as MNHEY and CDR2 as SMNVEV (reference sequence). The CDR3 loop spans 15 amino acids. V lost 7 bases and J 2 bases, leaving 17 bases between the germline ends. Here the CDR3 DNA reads TGTGCCAGCAAAACCCCAGAGGGGGGGAACTATGGCTACACCTTC. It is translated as CASKTPEGGNYGYTF.

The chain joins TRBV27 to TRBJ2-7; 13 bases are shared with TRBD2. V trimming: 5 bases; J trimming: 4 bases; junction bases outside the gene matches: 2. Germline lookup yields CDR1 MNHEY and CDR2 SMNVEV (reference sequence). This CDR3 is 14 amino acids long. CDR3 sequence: CASSPGLAGYEQYF. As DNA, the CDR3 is TGTGCCAGCAGTCCGGGACTAGCGGGGTACGAGCAGTACTTC.